Listed here are 26 T cell receptor beta chains from one sample, sequenced in a study of CD8+ T cells in alopecia areata. Extracted RNA was reverse transcribed into cDNA, the sequencing template. Profiled with immunoSEQ multiplex PCR; TCRdb holds only in-frame clones, not every one. The sample contains over 150,000 clones, 59% of which appear only once. The material was CD4+ T cells sorted from blood, obtained at week 0. The source is a human donor with alopecia areata.

This chain joins TRBV7-2 and TRBJ1-2; 8 bases match TRBD1. The V gene's germline CDR1 is SGHTA and CDR2 FQGNSA. This CDR3 spans 14 amino acids. With 4 bases clipped from V and 2 bases from J, the junction kept 3 bases outside the gene matches. CDR3 in amino acids: CASSSRTGNYGYTF. The CDR3 DNA is TGTGCCAGCAGCTCCCGGACAGGGAACTATGGCTACACCTTC.

V and J are TRBV5-1 and TRBJ1-2; D gene unclear. This CDR3 contains 14 residues. Trimming left V 4 bases short and J 3 bases short, with 13 bases between. The V gene's germline CDR1 is SGHRS and CDR2 YFSETQ. This CDR3 is CASSLSWRDYGYTF. In DNA form, the CDR3 reads TGCGCCAGCAGCCTGTCTTGGCGCGACTATGGCTACACCTTC.

This chain connects TRBV2 to TRBJ2-2, with 9 bases aligning to TRBD2. The junction had 7 bases not matched to a gene; V was cut back by 1 base and J by 7 bases. Germline CDR1 is SNHLY and CDR2 is FYNNEI. The CDR3 runs to 16 residues. The DNA for the CDR3 is TGTGCCAGCAGTGAAGGCCGGGATAGCGGGGGCGGGGAGCTGTTTTTT. The encoded protein is CASSEGRDSGGGELFF.

The DNA for the CDR3 is TGTGCCAGCGTGGAACTGATGAACACTGAAGCTTTCTTT. The encoded protein is CASVELMNTEAFF. The rearrangement joins TRBV18 to TRBJ1-1; no firm D call. CDR1 and CDR2 (germline): KGHSH, LQKENI. This CDR3 is 13 amino acids long. V was cut by 8 bases and J by 0 bases, with 10 bases left in between.

This chain joins TRBV27 and TRBJ2-1; 8 nucleotides align to TRBD1. This CDR3 has 15 residues. V was pared by 8 bases and J by 7 bases, with 13 bases of the junction left unmatched. Germline CDR1 and CDR2: MNHEY and SMNVEV (reference sequence). The CDR3 nucleotides read TGTGCCAGCGAACCCGGACAGGGCCCTGTGAATGAGCAGTTCTTC. Protein product: CASEPGQGPVNEQFF.

This chain joins TRBV30 and TRBJ1-2, with TRBD1 as a possible D gene (5 bases). The CDR3 spans 13 residues. V lost 0 bases, J lost 7 bases, and 12 bases lay in between. Germline loops: CDR1 GTSNPN, CDR2 SVGIG (reference sequence). The DNA of the CDR3 is TGTGCCTGGAGTGTTCGGGGGGTGGGTGGCTACACCTTC. It yields the protein CAWSVRGVGGYTF.

The rearrangement links TRBV30 to TRBJ1-3; D unclear. CDR1 GTSNPN and CDR2 SVGIG come from the germline V gene (reference sequence). V lost 0 bases and J lost 0, with 15 bases in between. This CDR3 has 17 residues. This CDR3 reads CAWSVLDGVTSGNTIYF. The CDR3 nucleotides read TGTGCCTGGAGTGTATTGGATGGGGTTACCTCTGGAAACACCATATATTTT.

This chain connects TRBV6-1 to TRBJ2-7, with a tentative D call TRBD2 (5 bases). CDR3 length: 13 residues. With 2 bases removed from V and 2 bases from J, the gap between germline ends came to 7 bases. The germline gives CDR1 MNHNS, CDR2 SASEGT. The CDR3 DNA reads as TGTGCCAGCAGTGAACAGACTACCTACGAGCAGTACTTC. Translated, it gives CASSEQTTYEQYF.

This clone occurred a few times. V gene TRBV30 combines with J gene TRBJ1-6, with D perhaps matching TRBD1 (6 bases). The V gene's germline CDR1 is GTSNPN and CDR2 SVGIG (reference sequence). With 3 bases removed from V and 6 bases from J, the gap between germline ends came to 15 bases. The CDR3 extends over 15 amino acids. The CDR3 protein is CAWRTGQTSNSPLHF. DNA of the CDR3: TGTGCCTGGAGGACGGGACAAACATCTAATTCACCCCTCCACTTT. The full variable domain, with the rest looked up from reference TRBV30 and TRBJ1-6, is SQTIHQWPATLVQPVGSPLSLECTVEGTSNPNLYWYRQAAGRGLQLLFYSVGIGQISSEVPQNLSASRPQDRQFILSSKKLLLSDSGFYLCAWRTGQTSNSPLHFGNGTRLTVT.

This clone was picked up a small number of times. V usage is TRBV29-1 and J usage is TRBJ2-5; 8 bases agree with TRBD1. Germline CDR1 and CDR2: SQVTM and ANQGSEA. V dropped 7 bases and J dropped 5; count of bases not matched to a gene: 3. The CDR3 consists of 11 residues. The CDR3 protein is CSGRQGETQYF. CDR3 nucleotides: TGCAGCGGGAGACAGGGGGAGACCCAGTACTTC.

The chain links TRBV19 to TRBJ2-1, with TRBD1 matching 8 bases. This CDR3 spans 15 amino acids. From germline, CDR1 is LNHDA and CDR2 SQIVND (reference sequence). V was clipped by 5 bases and J by 5 bases; unmatched bases: 8. The CDR3 region is CASSGTGRRDNEQFF. The CDR3 DNA follows: TGTGCCAGTAGTGGGACAGGTAGGAGGGACAATGAGCAGTTCTTC.

The chain has TRBV5-6 and TRBJ1-6, with D possibly being TRBD1 (5 bases). The V gene's germline CDR1 is SGHDT and CDR2 YYEEEE. V lost 0 bases to trimming and J lost 9 bases, with 13 bases between them. The CDR3 runs to 15 residues. CDR3 loop: CASSLVGTKGSPLHF. In nucleotides, the CDR3 is TGTGCCAGCAGCTTGGTCGGGACCAAGGGTTCACCCCTCCACTTT.

The chain links TRBV5-5 to TRBJ2-2; 7 bases are shared with TRBD1. Germline CDR1 reads SGHKS; CDR2 reads YYEKEE (reference sequence). Trimming cost V 6 bases and J 6 bases; bases outside gene matches: 11. There are 15 residues in the CDR3. CDR3 coding DNA: TGTGCCAGCACTCAAATCGGGACAGCCCCCGGGGAGCTGTTTTTT. Residues: CASTQIGTAPGELFF.

The chain uses TRBV7-9 and TRBJ2-5, with TRBD1 matching over 8 bases. The junction had 6 bases not matched to a gene; V was cut back by 5 bases and J by 1 base. Germline V lookup: CDR1 SEHNR, CDR2 FQNEAQ (reference sequence). This CDR3 has 15 residues. The CDR3 sequence is CASSLQGQAQETQYF. The CDR3 bases are TGTGCCAGCAGCCTCCAGGGACAGGCCCAAGAGACCCAGTACTTC. Full variable domain (rest looked up from reference TRBV7-9 and TRBJ2-5): DTGVSQNPRHKITKRGQNVTFRCDPISEHNRLYWYRQTLGQGPEFLTYFQNEAQLEKSRLLSDRFSAERPKGSFSTLEIQRTEQGDSAMYLCASSLQGQAQETQYFGPGTRLLVL.

The table lists this clone with a few counts. This chain uses TRBV5-1 with TRBJ1-1; 8 positions match TRBD1. The CDR3 loop spans 14 amino acids. CDR1 and CDR2 from the germline V gene are SGHRS and YFSETQ. With V trimmed by 4 bases and J by 5 bases, 7 bases remained unmatched. The CDR3 sequence is CASSPVTGETEAFF. The CDR3 region has the DNA TGCGCCAGCAGCCCAGTGACAGGGGAGACTGAAGCTTTCTTT.

This clone was seen at least ten times. The V gene is TRBV6-5, the J gene TRBJ2-2; no firm D call. The V end was cut by 6 bases, the J end by 5 bases, with 7 bases between. The length of the CDR3 is 12 residues. CDR1 MNHEY and CDR2 SVGAGI come from the germline V gene. CDR3 sequence: CASRLGTGELFF. The CDR3 DNA reads as TGTGCCAGCAGACTCGGTACCGGGGAGCTGTTTTTT.

The chain uses TRBV5-5 and TRBJ2-7, with 8 bases lining up with TRBD1. Trimming cost V 3 bases and J 2 bases; bases outside gene matches: 7. Germline CDR1 and CDR2: SGHKS and YYEKEE (reference sequence). This CDR3 is 15 amino acids long. The CDR3 DNA reads TGTGCCAGCAGCTGGGGGAGACAGGGGACCTACGAGCAGTACTTC. Translation: CASSWGRQGTYEQYF. The full variable domain, completed using reference TRBV5-5 and TRBJ2-7, is DAGVTQSPTHLIKTRGQQVTLRCSPISGHKSVSWYQQVLGQGPQFIFQYYEKEERGRGNFPDRFSARQFPNYSSELNVNALLLGDSALYLCASSWGRQGTYEQYFGPGTRLTVT.

The gene calls are TRBV4-2 and TRBJ2-6; no clear D gene. Trimming left V 4 bases short and J 0 bases short, with 4 bases between. CDR3 length: 14 residues. Germline CDR1 reads LGHNA; CDR2 reads YNFKEQ. For the CDR3, the DNA is TGTGCCAGCAGCCTTGACTCTGGGGCCAACGTCCTGACTTTC. This sequence encodes CASSLDSGANVLTF.

This clone was recorded a few times. CDR3 residues: CASSLYPNTEAFF. The CDR3 DNA follows: TGTGCCAGCAGCTTGTATCCAAACACTGAAGCTTTCTTT. The V call is TRBV7-9, the J call TRBJ1-1; D is uncertain. This CDR3 has 13 amino acids. Trimming removed 3 bases from V and 2 bases from J, with 7 bases in between. Germline CDR1 SEHNR, CDR2 FQNEAQ (reference sequence).

This clone was observed a few times. The chain joins TRBV9 to TRBJ1-6, with D unclear. This CDR3 is built from 15 residues. From germline, CDR1 is SGDLS and CDR2 YYNGEE. V lost 0 bases to trimming and J lost 12 bases, with 16 bases between them. Written as DNA, the CDR3 is TGTGCCAGCAGCGTAGGTGTGACTTTCGAGGGACCCCTCCACTTT. Amino acids: CASSVGVTFEGPLHF.

This clone was found a few times. The CDR3 loop is CASRRTGVGEQYF. For the CDR3, the DNA is TGTGCCAGCAGAAGGACAGGGGTGGGCGAGCAGTACTTC. The chain employs TRBV2 and TRBJ2-7, with TRBD1 identical over 9 bases. The CDR3 spans 13 residues. V dropped 6 bases and J dropped 6; count of bases not matched to a gene: 6. CDR1 is SNHLY and CDR2 is FYNNEI in the germline V gene.

The CDR3 region has the DNA TGTGCCAGCAGCCTCACCTTGGCAGGGGGCACCGGGGAGCTGTTTTTT. This translates into CASSLTLAGGTGELFF. The chain joins TRBV7-9 to TRBJ2-2; 7 nucleotides agree with TRBD1. J was trimmed by 4 bases and V by 5 bases; bases with no gene match: 10. The CDR3 contains 16 residues. Germline CDR1 and CDR2: SEHNR and FQNEAQ (reference sequence).

The chain combines TRBV30 with TRBJ2-7; D possibly matches TRBD1 or TRBD2 (5 bases each). The CDR3 spans 15 residues. Germline V CDR1 and CDR2: GTSNPN, SVGIG (reference sequence). Trimming shortened V by 2 bases and J by 0 bases, and 14 bases separated the two germline ends. The CDR3 here is CAWSRAGTSSYEQYF. The CDR3, as DNA: TGTGCCTGGAGTAGGGCCGGGACGAGCTCCTACGAGCAGTACTTC.

The chain links TRBV15 to TRBJ1-6; D is undetermined. The germline gives CDR1 LNHNV, CDR2 YYDKDF (reference sequence). The CDR3 is 19 amino acids. Trimming shortened V by 4 bases and J by 4 bases, and 23 bases separated the two germline ends. The CDR3 nucleotides read TGTGCCACCAGCAATTCCCAAGGCGGGGTCGGCCGTTATAATTCACCCCTCCACTTT. Its translation is CATSNSQGGVGRYNSPLHF.

This chain links TRBV30 with TRBJ1-5; weak D call: TRBD1 (5 bases). Germline V gene sequence: CDR1 GTSNPN, CDR2 SVGIG (reference sequence). CDR3 size: 14 residues. The V end was cut by 3 bases, the J end by 4 bases, with 13 bases between. In DNA, the CDR3 is TGTGCCTGGAGACAACCCGGGGGGAATCAGCCCCAGCATTTT. Translating it yields CAWRQPGGNQPQHF.

This CDR3 is CSVEDRDPGYF. CDR3 nucleotides: TGCAGCGTTGAAGATCGAGATCCCGGGTACTTC. The chain uses TRBV29-1 and TRBJ2-5; D unclear. The germline gives CDR1 SQVTM, CDR2 ANQGSEA. V gave up 0 bases and J gave up 13 bases, with 12 bases separating them. This CDR3 is 11 amino acids long. The whole variable domain, filled in from reference TRBV29-1 and TRBJ2-5, reads SAVISQKPSRDICQRGTSLTIQCQVDSQVTMMFWYRQQPGQSLTLIATANQGSEATYESGFVIDKFPISRPNLTFSTLTVSNMSPEDSSIYLCSVEDRDPGYFGPGTRLLVL.